This T cell receptor beta chain was recovered during a study of blood T cells in healthy people across ages. V was trimmed by 5 bases and J by 5 bases, leaving 13 bases between them. The length of the CDR3 is 13 residues. Per germline, CDR1 SGHRS and CDR2 YFSETQ. Each donor supplied approximately 10 milliliters of peripheral blood. This clonotype was detected once. Its antigen is not identified. Using a J-beta primer mix together with a sample-barcoded 5' primer, a second PCR was run for about 6 to 11 cycles. MiXCR, run by TCRdb on the 5' RACE reads, gives a single entry per CDR3 protein. The table lists about 730,000 distinct CDR3 sequences, 40% to 45% of them singletons, with 20% to 25% in the top ten. Findings and limits, study-wide: TCR beta diversity was tightly associated with the proportion of naive T cells.

This sequence was found in a woman aged 55-70 years in good health. The sample consisted of blood. V and J are TRBV5-1 and TRBJ2-5; tentative D call: TRBD1 (5 bases). The CDR3 region is CASRQAPRETQYF. The CDR3, as DNA: TGCGCCAGCAGACAGGCCCCCCGGGAGACCCAGTACTTC. Full variable domain (rest looked up from reference TRBV5-1 and TRBJ2-5): KAGVTQTPRYLIKTRGQQVTLSCSPISGHRSVSWYQQTPGQGLQFLFEYFSETQRNKGNFPGRFSGRQFSNSRSEMNVSTLELGDSALYLCASRQAPRETQYFGPGTRLLVL.